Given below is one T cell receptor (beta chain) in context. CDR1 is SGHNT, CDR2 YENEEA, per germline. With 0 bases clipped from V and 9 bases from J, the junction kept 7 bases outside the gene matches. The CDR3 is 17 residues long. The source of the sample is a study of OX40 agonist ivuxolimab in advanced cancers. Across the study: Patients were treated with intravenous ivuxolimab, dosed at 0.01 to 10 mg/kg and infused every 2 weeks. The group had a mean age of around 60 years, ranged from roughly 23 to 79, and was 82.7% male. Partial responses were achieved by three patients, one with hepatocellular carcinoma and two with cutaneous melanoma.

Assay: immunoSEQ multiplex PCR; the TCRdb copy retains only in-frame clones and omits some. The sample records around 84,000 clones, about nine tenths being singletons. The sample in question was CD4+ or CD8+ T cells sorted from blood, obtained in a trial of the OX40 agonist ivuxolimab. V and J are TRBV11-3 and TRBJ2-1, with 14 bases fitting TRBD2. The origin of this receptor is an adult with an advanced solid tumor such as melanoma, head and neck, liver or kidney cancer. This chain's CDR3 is CASSLEGTSGSRSEQFF. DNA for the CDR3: TGTGCCAGCAGCTTAGAAGGGACTAGCGGGAGCAGGAGTGAGCAGTTCTTC.